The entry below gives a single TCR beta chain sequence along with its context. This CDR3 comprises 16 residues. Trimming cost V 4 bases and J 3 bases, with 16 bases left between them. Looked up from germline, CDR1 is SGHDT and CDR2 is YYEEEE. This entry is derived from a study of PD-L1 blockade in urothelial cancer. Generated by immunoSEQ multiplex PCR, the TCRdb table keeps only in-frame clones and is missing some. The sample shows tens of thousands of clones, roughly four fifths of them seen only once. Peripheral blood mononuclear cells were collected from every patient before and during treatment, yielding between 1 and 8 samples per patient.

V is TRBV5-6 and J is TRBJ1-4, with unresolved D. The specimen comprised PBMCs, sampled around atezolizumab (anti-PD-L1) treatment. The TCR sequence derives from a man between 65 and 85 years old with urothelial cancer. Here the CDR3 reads CASSHTLRHANEKLFF. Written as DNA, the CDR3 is TGTGCCAGCAGCCACACGCTGAGGCACGCTAATGAAAAACTGTTTTTT.